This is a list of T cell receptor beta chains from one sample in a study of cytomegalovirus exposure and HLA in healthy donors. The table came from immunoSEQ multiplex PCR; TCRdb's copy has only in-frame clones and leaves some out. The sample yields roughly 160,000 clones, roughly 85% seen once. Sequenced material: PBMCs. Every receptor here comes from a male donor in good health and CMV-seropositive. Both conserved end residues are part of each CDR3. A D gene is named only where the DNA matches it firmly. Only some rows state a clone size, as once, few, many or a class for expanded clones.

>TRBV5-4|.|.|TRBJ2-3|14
TGTGCCAGCATTGCGCGGGGCCACACAGATACGCAGTATTTT
CASIARGHTDTQYF
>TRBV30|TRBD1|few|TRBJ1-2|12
TGTGCCTGGAGCGGACAGGGAGGGGGCTACACCTTC
CAWSGQGGGYTF
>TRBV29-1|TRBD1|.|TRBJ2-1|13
TGCAGCGTTGCTGGACAGGGGGGCGATGAGCAGTTCTTC
CSVAGQGGDEQFF
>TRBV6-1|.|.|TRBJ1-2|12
TGTGCCAGCACCACGGGGGGCTATGGCTACACCTTC
CASTTGGYGYTF
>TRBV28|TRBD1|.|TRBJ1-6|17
TGTGCCAGCAGTCACAGCCCAACCCGGACAGGGGGTTTACCCCTCCACTTT
CASSHSPTRTGGLPLHF
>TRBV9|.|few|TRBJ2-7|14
TGTGCCAGCAGCGTAGCACAGGGCGGCTACGAGCAGTACTTC
CASSVAQGGYEQYF
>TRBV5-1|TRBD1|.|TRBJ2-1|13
TGCGCCACCCGGGACAGGGAGTACAATGAGCAGTTCTTC
CATRDREYNEQFF
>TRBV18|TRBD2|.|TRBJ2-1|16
TGTGCCAGCTCACCCCCCGGGACTAGCGCTTACAATGAGCAGTTCTTC
CASSPPGTSAYNEQFF
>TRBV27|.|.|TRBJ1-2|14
TGTGCCAGCAGTCCTCGACAGGCTAACTATGGCTACACCTTC
CASSPRQANYGYTF
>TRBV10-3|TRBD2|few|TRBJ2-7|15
TGTGCCATCAGTGATCTAGCGGGGGGGTTGTACGAGCAGTACTTC
CAISDLAGGLYEQYF
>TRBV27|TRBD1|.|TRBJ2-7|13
TGTGCCAGCGGCCGGGACAGAGGCTACGAGCAGTACTTC
CASGRDRGYEQYF
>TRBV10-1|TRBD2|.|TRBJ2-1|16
TGCGCCAGCAGCCCCGGACTAGTGGGGAATAGGAATGAGCAGTTCTTC
CASSPGLVGNRNEQFF
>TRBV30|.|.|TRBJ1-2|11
TGTGCCTGGATCTCCCCCCTTGGCTACACCTTC
CAWISPLGYTF
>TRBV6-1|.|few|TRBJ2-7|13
TGTGCCAGCAGTGAATTGGGGCGAGGCGAGCAGTACTTC
CASSELGRGEQYF
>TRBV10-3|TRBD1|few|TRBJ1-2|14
TGTGCCAGCAGCCCGACAGGGAGGCTCTATGGCTACACCTTC
CASSPTGRLYGYTF
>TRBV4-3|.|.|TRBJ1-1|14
TGCGCCAGCAGCCAATCGTCAGGGGCCACTGAAGCTTTCTTT
CASSQSSGATEAFF
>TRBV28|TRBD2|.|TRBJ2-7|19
TGTGCCAGCACCTCGAGGCCGGGACTAGCGGCACTCAACTCCTACGAGCAGTACTTC
CASTSRPGLAALNSYEQYF
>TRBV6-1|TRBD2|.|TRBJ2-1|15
TGTGCCAGCAGACATACTAGCGGGAGCAACAATGAGCAGTTCTTC
CASRHTSGSNNEQFF
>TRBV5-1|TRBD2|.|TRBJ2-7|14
TGCGCCAGCAGCTTTAGCGGGGACACCTACGAGCAGTACTTC
CASSFSGDTYEQYF
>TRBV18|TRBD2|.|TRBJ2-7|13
TGTGCCAGCTTGGGAACTAGCGGGGTGCAGCAGTACTTC
CASLGTSGVQQYF
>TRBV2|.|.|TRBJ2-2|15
TGTGCCAGCAGTGGGGCTAGCCTGAACACCGGGGAGCTGTTTTTT
CASSGASLNTGELFF
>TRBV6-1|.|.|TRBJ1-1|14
TGTGCCAGCAGTGATTTCACAGGGCGCACTGAAGCTTTCTTT
CASSDFTGRTEAFF
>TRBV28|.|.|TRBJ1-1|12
TGTGCCAGCAGTAGATCTCGGGGGTCAGCTTTCTTT
CASSRSRGSAFF
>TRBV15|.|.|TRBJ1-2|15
TGTGCCACCAGCCCCCCGGGTCGGTCGCGGCTTGGCTACGCCTTC
CATSPPGRSRLGYAF
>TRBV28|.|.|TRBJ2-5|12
TGTGCCAGCAGCCTATCCGGACTGGAGCAGTACTTC
CASSLSGLEQYF
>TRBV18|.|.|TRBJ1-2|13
TGTGCCAGCTCACCCCGGGGGGAGGATGGCTACACCTTC
CASSPRGEDGYTF
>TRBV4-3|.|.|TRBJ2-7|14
TGCGCCAGCAGCCAAGGGGCAGGCAGCTACGAGCAGTACTTC
CASSQGAGSYEQYF